This is a list of T cell receptor beta chains from one sample in a study of blood T cell repertoires in COVID-19. Only in-frame clones appear in the TCRdb table, and some are missing; sequencing was by immunoSEQ multiplex PCR. The sample includes roughly 300,000 clones, more than 80% of them seen just once. Sequencing was carried out using PBMCs or T cells enriched from blood (not recorded which). These receptor sequences come from a young woman who had recovered from COVID-19. CDR3s include the opening cysteine and the closing phenylalanine or tryptophan. D genes are given only for firm matches. Not every row has a clone size; where given, it reads once, few, many or a size class.

TRBV6-5	TRBJ2-3	16	TRBD2	NA	TGTGCCAGCAGTTCTCGGGGTAGCGGGATCACAGATACGCAGTATTTT	CASSSRGSGITDTQYF
TRBV15	TRBJ2-2	15	NA	NA	TGTGCCACCAGCAGAGATAACAGGGCAGGCGGGGAGCTGTTTTTT	CATSRDNRAGGELFF
TRBV3-1/TRBV3-2	TRBJ2-5	17	NA	NA	TGTGCCAGCAGCCGATCCCAAACAGGAAGGGCCCAAGAGACCCAGTACTTC	CASSRSQTGRAQETQYF
TRBV5-1	TRBJ2-4	15	NA	NA	TGCGCCAGCAGCTTGACGTTTTGGGGGGAAAACATTCAGTACTTC	CASSLTFWGENIQYF
TRBV27	TRBJ1-6	18	TRBD1	NA	TGTGCCAGCAGTTTCTGGGGGACAGGGGCCCTTTATAATTCACCCCTCCACTTT	CASSFWGTGALYNSPLHF
TRBV15	TRBJ2-7	16	NA	NA	TGTGCCACCAGCAGAGATAAATCCAGGGCAGTCTACGAGCAGTACTTC	CATSRDKSRAVYEQYF
TRBV5-8	TRBJ2-2	16	TRBD2	NA	TGTGCCAGCAGCTTGGGGAGCGGGAAGCGGACCGGGGAGCTGTTTTTT	CASSLGSGKRTGELFF
TRBV28	TRBJ1-4	15	NA	NA	TGTGCCAGCAGTCCCTCACTCGACAGGACCGAAAAACTGTTTTTT	CASSPSLDRTEKLFF
TRBV20-1	TRBJ2-1	10	NA	NA	TGCAGTGTTCGACAGGCCTGGGGGTTCTTC	CSVRQAWGFF
TRBV4-2	TRBJ2-7	17	NA	NA	TGTGCCAGCAGCCAAGAACTACAGGGATCATTAACCTCCGAGCAGTACTTC	CASSQELQGSLTSEQYF
TRBV27	TRBJ2-3	14	NA	NA	TGTGCCAGCAGACGTATTACTAGCACAGATACGCAGTATTTT	CASRRITSTDTQYF
TRBV4-2	TRBJ2-7	16	TRBD2	NA	TGTGCCAGCAGCCCTCCCCGTACTAGCGGGAGTAGCGAGCAGTACTTC	CASSPPRTSGSSEQYF
TRBV28	TRBJ1-5	16	NA	NA	TGTGCCAGCAGTTTACCACAGCTCTATAGCAATCAGCCCCAGCATTTT	CASSLPQLYSNQPQHF
TRBV4-1	TRBJ1-1	15	NA	NA	TGCGCCAGCAGCCAAAGGGACACTTCGAACACTGAAGCTTTCTTT	CASSQRDTSNTEAFF
TRBV7-9	TRBJ1-2	16	TRBD1	NA	TGTGCCAGCAGCTTTAGGGGCGACAGGGGCTCTGATGGCTACACCTTC	CASSFRGDRGSDGYTF
TRBV2	TRBJ2-7	15	NA	few	TGTGCCAGCAGGGGCAGATTCATTTCAAACTACGAGCAGTACTTC	CASRGRFISNYEQYF
TRBV29-1	TRBJ1-1	13	NA	once	TGCAGCGTTGAATTTTGGCAGGGGTTGGGGGCTTTCTTT	CSVEFWQGLGAFF